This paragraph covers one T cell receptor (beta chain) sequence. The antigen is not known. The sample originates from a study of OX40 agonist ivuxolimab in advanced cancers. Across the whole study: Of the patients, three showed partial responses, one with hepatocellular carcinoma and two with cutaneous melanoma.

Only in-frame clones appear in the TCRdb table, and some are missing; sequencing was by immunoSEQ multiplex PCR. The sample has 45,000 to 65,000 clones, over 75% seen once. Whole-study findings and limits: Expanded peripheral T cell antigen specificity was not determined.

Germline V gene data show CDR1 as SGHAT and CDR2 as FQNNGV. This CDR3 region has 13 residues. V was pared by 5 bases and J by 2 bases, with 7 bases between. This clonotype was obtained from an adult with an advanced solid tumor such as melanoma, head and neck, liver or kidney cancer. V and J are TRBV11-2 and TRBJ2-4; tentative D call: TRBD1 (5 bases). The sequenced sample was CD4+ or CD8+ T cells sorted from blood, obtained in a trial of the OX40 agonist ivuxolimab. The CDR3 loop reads CASSTGPKNIQYF. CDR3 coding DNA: TGTGCCAGCAGCACAGGACCCAAAAACATTCAGTACTTC.